What follows is one T cell receptor beta chain and its context. The target antigen is unknown. In Susac syndrome patients, recently defined diagnostic criteria for definite or probable disease were met. This entry is derived from a study of CD8 T cells in Susac syndrome. Study outcomes and limitations: The CD4+ T cell repertoires in Susac syndrome did not show any clonal expansion. TCR sequencing and HLA analysis covered a relatively small number of individuals.

Reverse transcription of 0.5 to 1 ug RNA used random hexamers. Amplification of TCR beta CDR3 across 54 Vbeta and 13 Jbeta was performed with immunoSEQ multiplex PCR. One entry per CDR3 protein results from TCRdb running MiXCR on the immunoSEQ multiplex PCR reads. The sample carries about 150,000 distinct CDR3 sequences, around 95% recorded once. The CDR3 is made up of 13 amino acids. Per the germline V gene, CDR1 is SGHTA and CDR2 is FQGTGA. The germline V and J ends were trimmed by 4 bases and 8 bases, with 14 bases remaining between them. J is TRBJ1-2 and V is TRBV7-3, with D unclear. Sequencing used CD4+ T cells from PBMCs. This receptor was taken from a human donor with Susac syndrome. In DNA, the CDR3 is TGTGCCAGCAGCTCCTCGGGAATCGAGGGCTACACCTTC. Protein sequence: CASSSSGIEGYTF.